This TCR beta chain is from a study of persistence of HIV-infected CD4 T cells. V shed 3 bases, J shed 3 bases, and the junction held 2 bases outside the gene matches. The V gene's germline CDR1 is SGHVS and CDR2 FNYEAQ. There are 14 residues in the CDR3. This was the immunoSEQ version 4 assay in survey mode. Assay used: immunoSEQ multiplex PCR; TCRdb lists only in-frame clones, some missing. The sample has 15,000 to 20,000 clones; roughly 74% are singletons. Cells were stimulated with CMV-infected fibroblast lysates at 10 ug/mL. Sorting selected CD4+ T cells upregulating both CD40 ligand and CD69. Worth noting for this clone: Its specificity is unknown.

The TCR comes from an adult man with HIV who was CMV-seropositive. This material consisted of CD4+ T cells sorted from PBMCs after 18-hour stimulation, taken from a patient who received antiretroviral therapy. The rearrangement links TRBV7-6 to TRBJ2-1; 7 bases map to TRBD2. CDR3: CASSLGGDYNEQFF. As DNA, the CDR3 is TGTGCCAGCAGCTTGGGGGGGGACTACAATGAGCAGTTCTTC.